The 7 T cell receptor beta chains below all came from one sample that was sequenced in a study of T cells in Graves' hyperthyroidism and ophthalmopathy. TCR beta CDR3 regions were amplified from RNA. The TCR CDR3 was amplified in a first-round RT-PCR using the HTBI primer set. TCRdb passed the multiplex PCR reads through MiXCR, listing each CDR3 protein once. The data hold 380,000 or so distinct CDR3 sequences, with about 20% observed a single time. Sequencing input: blood. Every receptor here comes from a woman aged 18-29 years with Graves' hyperthyroidism.

The chain is built from TRBV27 and TRBJ1-1; TRBD1 agrees at 8 bases. The CDR3 extends over 15 amino acids. CDR1 and CDR2 (germline): MNHEY, SMNVEV (reference sequence). Germline trimming cut 3 bases from V and 1 base from J; bases unmatched to any gene: 4. The chain's CDR3 is CASSFAGQGNTEAFF. For the CDR3, the DNA is TGTGCCAGCAGTTTCGCCGGACAGGGGAACACTGAAGCTTTCTTT.

The CDR3 loop is CASRPGRAYNSPLHF. The CDR3 bases are TGTGCCAGCAGGCCAGGGCGGGCTTATAATTCACCCCTCCACTTT. The chain combines TRBV6-1 with TRBJ1-6; possible D gene TRBD1, 5 bases. CDR1 MNHNS and CDR2 SASEGT come from the germline V gene. The V end lost 6 bases, the J end lost 4 bases, and 13 bases lay between the germline ends. The CDR3 length is 15 residues.

V is TRBV28 and J is TRBJ1-2; D remains unclear. This CDR3 has 12 amino acids. Germline V gene lookup returns CDR1 MDHEN and CDR2 SYDVKM. V lost 4 bases, J lost 8 bases, and 11 bases lay in between. The CDR3 sequence: CASSSGVSGYTF. CDR3 nucleotide sequence: TGTGCCAGCAGTTCCGGCGTCAGCGGCTACACCTTC.

There are many counts of this clonotype. V and J are TRBV6-1 and TRBJ2-3, with 9 bases that match TRBD2. CDR3 length equals 14 residues. V dropped 4 bases and J dropped 3; count of bases not matched to a gene: 2. Germline CDR1 is MNHNS and CDR2 is SASEGT. In DNA, the CDR3 is TGTGCCAGCAGTGTAGCGGGGGTTACAGATACGCAGTATTTT. This sequence encodes CASSVAGVTDTQYF.

This clonotype was counted many times. The chain recombines TRBV28 with TRBJ2-5; 9 bases map to TRBD2. V dropped 8 bases and J dropped 5; count of bases not matched to a gene: 6. Per germline, CDR1 MDHEN and CDR2 SYDVKM. The CDR3 has 13 residues. The chain's CDR3 is CASHVAGAETQYF. CDR3 nucleotides: TGTGCCAGCCACGTAGCGGGGGCGGAGACCCAGTACTTC.

Ten or more counts support this clonotype. This chain joins TRBV20-1 and TRBJ1-5; D unclear. The CDR3 consists of 11 residues. Germline V gene data show CDR1 as DFQATT and CDR2 as SNEGSKA (reference sequence). Trimming took off 1 base at V and 5 bases at J, with 3 bases between the two ends. CDR3 nucleotides: TGCAGTGCTAGAGGGGATCAGCCCCAGCATTTT. Translated, it gives CSARGDQPQHF.

There are many counts of this clonotype. The J gene is TRBJ2-5, the V gene TRBV7-9; D may be TRBD2 (5 bases). Trimming removed 6 bases at V and 0 bases at J, with 8 bases between. The CDR3 has 13 amino acids. Germline V lookup: CDR1 SEHNR, CDR2 FQNEAQ (reference sequence). CDR3 sequence reads: CASSVDYQETQYF. DNA for the CDR3: TGTGCCAGCAGTGTGGACTACCAAGAGACCCAGTACTTC.